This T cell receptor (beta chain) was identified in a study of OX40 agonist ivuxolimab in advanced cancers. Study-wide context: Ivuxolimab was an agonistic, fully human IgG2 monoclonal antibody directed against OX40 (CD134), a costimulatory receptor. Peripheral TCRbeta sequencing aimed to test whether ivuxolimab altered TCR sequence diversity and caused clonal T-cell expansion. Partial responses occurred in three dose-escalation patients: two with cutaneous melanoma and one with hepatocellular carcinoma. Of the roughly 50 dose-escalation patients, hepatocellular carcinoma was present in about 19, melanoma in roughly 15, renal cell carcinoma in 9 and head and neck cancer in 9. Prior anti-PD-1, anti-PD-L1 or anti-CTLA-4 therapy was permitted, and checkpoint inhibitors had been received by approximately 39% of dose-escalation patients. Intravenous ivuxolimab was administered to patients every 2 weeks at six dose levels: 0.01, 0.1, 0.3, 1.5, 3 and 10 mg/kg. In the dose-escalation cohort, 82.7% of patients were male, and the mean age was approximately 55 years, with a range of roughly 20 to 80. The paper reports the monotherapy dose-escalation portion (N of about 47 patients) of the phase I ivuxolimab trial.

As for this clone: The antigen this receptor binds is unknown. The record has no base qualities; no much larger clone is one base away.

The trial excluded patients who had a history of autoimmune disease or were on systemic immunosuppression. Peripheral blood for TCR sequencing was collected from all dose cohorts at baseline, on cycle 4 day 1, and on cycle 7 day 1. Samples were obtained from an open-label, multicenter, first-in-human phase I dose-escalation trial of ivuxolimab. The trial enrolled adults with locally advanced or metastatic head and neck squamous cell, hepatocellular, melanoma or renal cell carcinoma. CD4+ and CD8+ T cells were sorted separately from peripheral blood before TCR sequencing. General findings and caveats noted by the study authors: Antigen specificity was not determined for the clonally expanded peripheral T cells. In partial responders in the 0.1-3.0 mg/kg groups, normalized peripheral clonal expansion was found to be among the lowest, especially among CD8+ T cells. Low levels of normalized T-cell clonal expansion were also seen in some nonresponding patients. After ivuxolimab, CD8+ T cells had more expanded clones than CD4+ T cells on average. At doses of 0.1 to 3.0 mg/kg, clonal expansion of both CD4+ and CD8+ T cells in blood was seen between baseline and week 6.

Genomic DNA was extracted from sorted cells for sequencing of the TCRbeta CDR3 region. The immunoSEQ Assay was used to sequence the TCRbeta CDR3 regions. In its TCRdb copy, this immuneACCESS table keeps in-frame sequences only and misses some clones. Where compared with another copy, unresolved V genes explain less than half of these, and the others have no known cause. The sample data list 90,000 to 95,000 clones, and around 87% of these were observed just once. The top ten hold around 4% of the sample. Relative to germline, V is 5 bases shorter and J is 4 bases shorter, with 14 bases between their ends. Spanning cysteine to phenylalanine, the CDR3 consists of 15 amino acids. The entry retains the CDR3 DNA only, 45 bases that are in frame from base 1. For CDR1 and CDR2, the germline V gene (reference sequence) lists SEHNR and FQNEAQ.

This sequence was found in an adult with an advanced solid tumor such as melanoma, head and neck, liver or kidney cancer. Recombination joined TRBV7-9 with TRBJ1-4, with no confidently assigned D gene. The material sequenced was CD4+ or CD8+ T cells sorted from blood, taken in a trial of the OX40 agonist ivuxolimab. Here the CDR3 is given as CASSPPRMGNEKLFF. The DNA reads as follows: TGTGCCAGCAGCCCCCCGCGGATGGGTAATGAAAAACTGTTTTTT.